Here is one TCR beta chain with its context. How the authors handled the data: Estimation of nucleated cell counts relied on the amplification of reference gene primers. Some clones are missing from TCRdb's copy, which holds only in-frame ones; the method was immunoSEQ multiplex PCR. D and trimming come from the DNA, and the V and J calls and clone size come from that table. The sample has 210,000 or so clones, just under 85% seen once. The record originates from a study of blood T cell repertoires in COVID-19. Across the whole study: Samples came from the United States, Italy and Spain, spanning acute and convalescent COVID-19.

This sequence was found in a woman between 65 and 79 years old with active or convalescent COVID-19. Sequencing was performed on peripheral blood.

CDR3 bases: TGTGCCAGCAGCCGGGACAGCTACTACAATGAGCAGTTCTTC. Translating gives CASSRDSYYNEQFF. The V gene is TRBV6-5, the J gene TRBJ2-1, with TRBD1 matching over 7 bases. The CDR3 covers 14 residues. Germline CDR1 and CDR2: MNHEY and SVGAGI. The V gene end was trimmed by 6 bases and the J gene end by 3 bases; junction bases not matched to a gene: 5.